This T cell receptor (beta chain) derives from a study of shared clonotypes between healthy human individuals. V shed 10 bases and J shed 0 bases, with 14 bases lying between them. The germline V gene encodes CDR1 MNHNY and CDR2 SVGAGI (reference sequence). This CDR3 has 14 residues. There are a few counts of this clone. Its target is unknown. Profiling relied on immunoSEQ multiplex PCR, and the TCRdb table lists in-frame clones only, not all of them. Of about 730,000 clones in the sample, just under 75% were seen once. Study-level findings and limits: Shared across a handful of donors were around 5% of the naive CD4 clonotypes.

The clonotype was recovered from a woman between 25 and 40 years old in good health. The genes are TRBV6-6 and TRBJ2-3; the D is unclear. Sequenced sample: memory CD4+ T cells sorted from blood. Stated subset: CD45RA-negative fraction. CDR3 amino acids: CATQSPGSTDTQYF. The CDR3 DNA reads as TGTGCCACCCAAAGTCCCGGGAGCACAGATACGCAGTATTTT.